This TCR beta chain was captured in a study of cytomegalovirus exposure and HLA in healthy donors. The PCR ran on 60 Vbeta and 13 Jbeta primers. Profiled with immunoSEQ multiplex PCR; TCRdb holds only in-frame clones, not every one. The sample includes around 170,000 clones, around 80% seen only once; the top ten take approximately 6.3%. Germline V gives CDR1 SGHTA, CDR2 FQGTGA. V was clipped by 2 bases and J by 4 bases; unmatched bases: 5. The CDR3 has 16 amino acids. The chain is built from TRBV7-3 and TRBJ2-1, with 10 positions matching TRBD2. The sequencing input was PBMCs. The receptor comes from a man aged 35 to 55 in good health and CMV-seropositive. The CDR3 loop reads CASSLSSGLAYNEQFF. As DNA, the CDR3 is TGTGCCAGCAGCTTATCTTCGGGACTAGCGTACAATGAGCAGTTCTTC.